The T cell receptor beta chain described here comes from a study of cytomegalovirus exposure and HLA in healthy donors. Germline V CDR1 and CDR2: KGHSH, LQKENI. The CDR3 length is 16 residues. Trimming at V came to 2 bases and at J to 3 bases, leaving 10 bases not matched to a gene. Some clones are missing from TCRdb's copy, which holds only in-frame ones; the method was immunoSEQ multiplex PCR. The sample consists of some 190,000 clones, 86% of them appearing once. This chain uses TRBV18 with TRBJ2-7; 7 bases line up with TRBD1. Sequenced sample: PBMCs. This clonotype was obtained from a woman aged 18-30 years in good health and CMV-seronegative. The CDR3 loop is CASSPGRQGSGYEQYF. CDR3 in DNA: TGTGCCAGCTCACCAGGGAGACAGGGATCTGGCTACGAGCAGTACTTC.